Listed below are T cell receptor beta chains from one sample, sequenced in a study of blood T cell repertoires in COVID-19. Here immunoSEQ multiplex PCR was the method, and the copy in TCRdb shows in-frame clones only, minus some. The sample contains hundreds of thousands of clones, about four fifths of which appear only once. The specimen sequenced was peripheral blood. The receptors stem from an elderly man with acute or convalescent COVID-19. CDR3s include the opening cysteine and the closing phenylalanine or tryptophan. The D gene is left open where the match is weak. The size field is filled for only some rows; it gives once, few, many or a size class.

J gene: TRBJ1-3
V gene: TRBV5-1
clone size: -
D gene: -
CDR3 protein: CASSSQGDSGNTIYF
CDR3 DNA: TGCGCCAGCAGCTCGCAAGGAGACTCTGGAAACACCATATATTTT

J gene: TRBJ1-4
V gene: TRBV6-6
clone size: -
D gene: -
CDR3 protein: CASSYSAGKNEKLFF
CDR3 DNA: TGTGCCAGCAGTTACTCGGCAGGGAAGAATGAAAAACTGTTTTTT

J gene: TRBJ2-1
V gene: TRBV6-6
clone size: -
D gene: -
CDR3 protein: CASMGGASGNNEQFF
CDR3 DNA: TGTGCCAGCATGGGGGGGGCTAGCGGAAACAATGAGCAGTTCTTC

J gene: TRBJ2-7
V gene: TRBV19
clone size: few
D gene: TRBD1
CDR3 protein: CASSVGTGGYEQYF
CDR3 DNA: TGTGCCAGTAGTGTAGGGACAGGGGGCTACGAGCAGTACTTC

J gene: TRBJ1-5
V gene: TRBV28
clone size: -
D gene: -
CDR3 protein: CASNSGQPQHF
CDR3 DNA: TGTGCCAGCAATTCAGGTCAGCCCCAGCATTTT

J gene: TRBJ1-5
V gene: TRBV28
clone size: -
D gene: -
CDR3 protein: CASSLSGTYSNQPQHF
CDR3 DNA: TGTGCCAGCAGTTTATCAGGGACTTATAGCAATCAGCCCCAGCATTTT

J gene: TRBJ2-3
V gene: TRBV18
clone size: -
D gene: TRBD1
CDR3 protein: CASSSTTGASDTQYF
CDR3 DNA: TGTGCCAGCTCATCGACCACAGGGGCTTCAGATACGCAGTATTTT

J gene: TRBJ2-5
V gene: TRBV7-2
clone size: -
D gene: TRBD1
CDR3 protein: CASSPGTGGKTQYF
CDR3 DNA: TGTGCCAGCAGCCCCGGGACAGGGGGGAAGACCCAGTACTTC

J gene: TRBJ1-2
V gene: TRBV19
clone size: -
D gene: TRBD1
CDR3 protein: CASRLGQGRLNYGYTF
CDR3 DNA: TGTGCCAGTAGGCTGGGACAGGGGCGCCTAAACTATGGCTACACCTTC

J gene: TRBJ2-7
V gene: TRBV5-5
clone size: -
D gene: -
CDR3 protein: CASSLGQETYEQYF
CDR3 DNA: TGTGCCAGCAGCTTGGGACAGGAGACCTACGAGCAGTACTTC

J gene: TRBJ1-6
V gene: TRBV2
clone size: few
D gene: TRBD1
CDR3 protein: CASRSVAGQGNSPLHF
CDR3 DNA: TGTGCCAGCAGGTCGGTGGCGGGACAGGGAAATTCACCCCTCCACTTT

J gene: TRBJ2-7
V gene: TRBV5-5
clone size: -
D gene: TRBD1
CDR3 protein: CASSPRQGIGYEQYF
CDR3 DNA: TGTGCCAGCAGCCCCAGACAGGGCATAGGCTACGAGCAGTACTTC

J gene: TRBJ1-5
V gene: TRBV19
clone size: -
D gene: -
CDR3 protein: CASSIMGSQPQHF
CDR3 DNA: TGTGCCAGTAGTATAATGGGGAGTCAGCCCCAGCATTTT

J gene: TRBJ1-5
V gene: TRBV2
clone size: -
D gene: -
CDR3 protein: CASSGGGSNQPQHF
CDR3 DNA: TGTGCCAGCAGTGGAGGAGGGAGCAATCAGCCCCAGCATTTT

J gene: TRBJ2-1
V gene: TRBV19
clone size: -
D gene: TRBD2
CDR3 protein: CASSIGTSGGTEQFF
CDR3 DNA: TGTGCCAGTAGTATTGGAACTAGCGGGGGTACTGAGCAGTTCTTC

J gene: TRBJ2-2
V gene: TRBV6-5
clone size: -
D gene: -
CDR3 protein: CASSRGTTNTGELFF
CDR3 DNA: TGTGCCAGCAGTCGTGGGACAACGAACACCGGGGAGCTGTTTTTT

J gene: TRBJ2-3
V gene: TRBV6-6
clone size: -
D gene: TRBD2
CDR3 protein: CASSPRDSGGDTQYF
CDR3 DNA: TGTGCCAGCAGTCCCCGGGATAGCGGGGGAGATACGCAGTATTTT

J gene: TRBJ1-5
V gene: TRBV3-1/TRBV3-2
clone size: -
D gene: TRBD1
CDR3 protein: CASSQGGQGLFQPQHF
CDR3 DNA: TGTGCCAGCAGCCAGGGCGGACAGGGTTTATTTCAGCCCCAGCATTTT